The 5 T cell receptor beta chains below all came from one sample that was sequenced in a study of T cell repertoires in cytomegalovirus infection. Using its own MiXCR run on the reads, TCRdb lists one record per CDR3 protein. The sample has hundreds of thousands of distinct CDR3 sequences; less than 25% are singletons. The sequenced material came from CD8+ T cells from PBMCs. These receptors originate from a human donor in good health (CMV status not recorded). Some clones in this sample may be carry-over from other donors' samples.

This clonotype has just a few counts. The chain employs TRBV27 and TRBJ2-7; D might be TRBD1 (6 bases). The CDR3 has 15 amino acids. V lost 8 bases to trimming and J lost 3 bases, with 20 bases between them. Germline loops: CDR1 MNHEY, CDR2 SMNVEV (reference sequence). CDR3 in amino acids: CASSIRGAVGYEQYV. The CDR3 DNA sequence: TGTGCCAGCTCGATCAGGGGAGCCGTCGGCTACGAGCAGTACGTC.

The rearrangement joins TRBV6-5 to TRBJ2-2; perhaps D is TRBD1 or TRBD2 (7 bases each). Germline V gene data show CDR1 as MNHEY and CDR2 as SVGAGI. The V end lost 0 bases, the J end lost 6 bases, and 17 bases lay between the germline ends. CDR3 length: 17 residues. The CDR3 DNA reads TGTGCCAGCAGTTACTCGAGTAGGGAGGGGGCTGCCGGGGAGCTGTTTTTT. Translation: CASSYSSREGAAGELFF.

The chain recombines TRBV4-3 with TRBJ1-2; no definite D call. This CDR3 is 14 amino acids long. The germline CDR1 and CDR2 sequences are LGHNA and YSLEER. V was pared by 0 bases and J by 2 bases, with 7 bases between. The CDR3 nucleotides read TGCGCCAGCAGCCAAGATGGACGGAACTATGGCTACACCTTC. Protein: CASSQDGRNYGYTF.

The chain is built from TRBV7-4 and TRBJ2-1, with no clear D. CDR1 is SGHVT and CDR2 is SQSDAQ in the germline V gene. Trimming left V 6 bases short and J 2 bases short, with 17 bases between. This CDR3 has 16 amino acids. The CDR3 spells CASSDDDASAYNEQFF. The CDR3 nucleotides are TGTGCCAGCAGTGACGACGATGCCTCAGCCTACAATGAGCAGTTCTTC.

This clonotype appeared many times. CDR3 nucleotide sequence: TGTGCCAGCAGCTCTCGGCAGGGGGCTGCCGGGGAGCTGTTTTTT. Translated, it gives CASSSRQGAAGELFF. The V call is TRBV7-8, the J call TRBJ2-2, with 8 bases lining up with TRBD1. Trimming took 4 bases from V and 6 from J; bases not matched to a gene: 7. The germline gives CDR1 SGHVS, CDR2 FQNEAQ. This CDR3 is built from 15 residues.